The 8 T cell receptor beta chains reported below all come from one sample, sequenced in a study of radiation and T cells in renal cell carcinoma. Treatment: treatment-naive control, cytoreductive nephrectomy. Generated by immunoSEQ multiplex PCR, the TCRdb table keeps only in-frame clones and is missing some. The sample holds roughly 18,000 clones; about 60% are singletons and the top ten take roughly a third. Sequences were derived from tumor tissue, sampled from a patient whose treatment was nephrectomy without radiotherapy. The receptors come from a man in his forties or fifties with renal cell carcinoma.

This clone was recorded many times. The chain combines TRBV30 with TRBJ1-2, with D uncertain. From germline, CDR1 is GTSNPN and CDR2 SVGIG (reference sequence). The length of the CDR3 is 12 residues. The germline V and J ends were trimmed by 4 bases and 5 bases, with 11 bases remaining between them. CDR3 sequence reads: CAWKPMEYGYTF. The CDR3 DNA reads as TGTGCCTGGAAGCCCATGGAGTATGGCTACACCTTC.

The rearrangement joins TRBV7-8 to TRBJ2-5; perhaps TRBD1 as D (5 bases). From germline, CDR1 is SGHVS and CDR2 FQNEAQ. Between the trimmed V and J ends, which lost 1 base and 5 bases, there was a span of 11 bases. CDR3 length: 14 amino acids. CDR3 residues: CASSLDYPGETQYF. The CDR3 DNA follows: TGTGCCAGCAGCTTAGATTATCCAGGGGAGACCCAGTACTTC. The variable domain in full, completed from reference TRBV7-8 and TRBJ2-5, reads GAGVSQSPRYKVAKRGQDVALRCDPISGHVSLFWYQQALGQGPEFLTYFQNEAQLDKSGLPSDRFFAERPEGSVSTLKIQRTQQEDSAVYLCASSLDYPGETQYFGPGTRLLVL.

This clone is a singleton in its sample. This chain uses TRBV27 with TRBJ2-7; possible D gene TRBD1, 6 bases. This CDR3 is built from 14 residues. Germline CDR1 MNHEY, CDR2 SMNVEV (reference sequence). Trimming removed 0 bases at V and 3 bases at J, with 9 bases between. DNA of the CDR3: TGTGCCAGCAGTTTATCCCAACAGGGCTACGAGCAGTACTTC. Residues: CASSLSQQGYEQYF.

The table lists this clone with a few counts. The chain has TRBV4-2 and TRBJ1-5; TRBD1 matches 8 bases. This CDR3 contains 14 residues. J lost 6 bases, V lost 1 base, and 2 bases had no gene match. Germline values: CDR1 LGHNA, CDR2 YNFKEQ. The CDR3 loop reads CASSQGQGLQPQHF. CDR3 DNA sequence: TGTGCCAGCAGCCAAGGACAGGGGCTTCAGCCCCAGCATTTT.

V usage is TRBV5-1 and J usage is TRBJ2-3; the match to TRBD1 covers 8 bases. CDR1 SGHRS and CDR2 YFSETQ come from the germline V gene. Unmatched junction bases numbered 2, after V lost 0 bases and J lost 2 bases. The CDR3 totals 15 residues. The CDR3 protein is CASSLAGGYTDTQYF. The CDR3 DNA sequence: TGCGCCAGCAGCTTGGCAGGGGGCTACACAGATACGCAGTATTTT.

The J gene is TRBJ2-5, the V gene TRBV6-6; a weak D match, TRBD2 (7 bases). The CDR3 is 13 amino acids. Deletions cut 7 bases from V and 10 bases from J, with 19 bases between. CDR1 is MNHNY, CDR2 SVGAGI, per germline (reference sequence). In nucleotides, the CDR3 is TGTGCCAGCACTTCAAGGGGGGGGCCGGACCAGTACTTC. Translation: CASTSRGGPDQYF.

In this sample, this clone is medium-sized (0.01 to 0.1%). The chain has TRBV4-1 and TRBJ2-2, with no clear D. CDR3 length: 15 residues. With 0 bases removed from V and 13 bases from J, the gap between germline ends came to 18 bases. CDR1 and CDR2 (germline): MGHRA, YSYEKL. The CDR3 nucleotides read TGCGCCAGCAGCCAAGATAGTGGGCTCCAGGAGTGGCTGTTTTTT. Protein: CASSQDSGLQEWLFF.

The chain links TRBV2 to TRBJ2-5; no clear D gene. Germline V gene lookup returns CDR1 SNHLY and CDR2 FYNNEI. Trimming took 5 bases from V and 2 from J, leaving 12 bases between them. The CDR3 totals 14 residues. This CDR3 reads CASSFNMGQETQYF. DNA of the CDR3: TGTGCCAGCAGTTTTAATATGGGGCAAGAGACCCAGTACTTC.